The sequence of this TCR beta chain was determined in a study of cytomegalovirus exposure and HLA in healthy donors. Looking at the study overall: Early released data comprised around 80 million unique TCRs from HLA-typed donors. Whole-study results and caveats: Trimming of TCR beta V- and J-genes showed a link, identified in a later analysis, to a missense DCLRE1C variant. It was reportedly the case that the classifier diagnosed cytomegalovirus status with high specificity and sensitivity.

The PCR had 60 Vbeta and 13 Jbeta primers. Measured with immunoSEQ multiplex PCR; TCRdb has only the in-frame clones, and not every one. This table holds more than 95,000 clones, around three quarters found once. This clone was counted only a few times. The antigen remains unidentified. The CDR3 extends over 12 amino acids. Germline lookup yields CDR1 MNHNS and CDR2 SASEGT. With 8 bases removed from V and 1 base from J, the gap between germline ends came to 8 bases. The sample consisted of PBMCs. The chain combines TRBV6-1 with TRBJ1-2; D unclear. This TCR derives from a woman aged 18-29 years in good health and CMV-seropositive. CDR3: CASREYNYGYTF. CDR3 coding DNA: TGTGCCAGCCGGGAGTATAACTATGGCTACACCTTC.